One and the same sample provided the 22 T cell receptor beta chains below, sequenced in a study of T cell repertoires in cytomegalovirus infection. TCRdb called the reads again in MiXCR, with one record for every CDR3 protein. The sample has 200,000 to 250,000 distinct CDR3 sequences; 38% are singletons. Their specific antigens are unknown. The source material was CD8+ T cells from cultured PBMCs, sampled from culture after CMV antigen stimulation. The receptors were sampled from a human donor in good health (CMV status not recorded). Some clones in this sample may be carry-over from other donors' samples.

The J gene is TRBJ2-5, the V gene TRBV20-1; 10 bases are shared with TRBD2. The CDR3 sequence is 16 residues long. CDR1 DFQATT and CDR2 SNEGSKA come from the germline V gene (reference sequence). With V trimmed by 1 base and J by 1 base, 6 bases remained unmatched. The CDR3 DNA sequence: TGCAGTGCTAGAGCCTCTAGCGGGGGTTCCCAAGAGACCCAGTACTTC. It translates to CSARASSGGSQETQYF.

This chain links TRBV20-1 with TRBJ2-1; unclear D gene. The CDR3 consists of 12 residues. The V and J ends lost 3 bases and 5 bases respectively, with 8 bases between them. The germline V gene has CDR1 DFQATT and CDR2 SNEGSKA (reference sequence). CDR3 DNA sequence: TGCAGTGCTAGGCTCAGAGACAATGAGCAGTTCTTC. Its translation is CSARLRDNEQFF.

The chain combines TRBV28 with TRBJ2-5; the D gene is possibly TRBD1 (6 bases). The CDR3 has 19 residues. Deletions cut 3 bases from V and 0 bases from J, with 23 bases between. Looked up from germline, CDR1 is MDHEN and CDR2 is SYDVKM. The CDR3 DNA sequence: TGTGCCAGCAGTTTGCCCCCGCGACCGGGGAAGGGGGACCAAGAGACCCAGTACTTC. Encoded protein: CASSLPPRPGKGDQETQYF.

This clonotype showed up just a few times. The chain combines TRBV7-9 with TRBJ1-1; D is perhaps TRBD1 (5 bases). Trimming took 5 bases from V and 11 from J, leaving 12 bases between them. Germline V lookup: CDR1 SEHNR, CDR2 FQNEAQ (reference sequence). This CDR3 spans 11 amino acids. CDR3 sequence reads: CASSGGLGAFF. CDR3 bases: TGTGCCAGCAGCGGGGGACTGGGGGCTTTCTTT. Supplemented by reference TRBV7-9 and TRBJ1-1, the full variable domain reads DTGVSQNPRHKITKRGQNVTFRCDPISEHNRLYWYRQTLGQGPEFLTYFQNEAQLEKSRLLSDRFSAERPKGSFSTLEIQRTEQGDSAMYLCASSGGLGAFFGQGTRLTVV.

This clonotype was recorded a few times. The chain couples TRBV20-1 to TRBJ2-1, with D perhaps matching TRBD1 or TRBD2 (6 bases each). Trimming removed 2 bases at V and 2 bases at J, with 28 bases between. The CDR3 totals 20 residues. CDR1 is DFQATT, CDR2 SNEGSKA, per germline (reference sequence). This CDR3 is CSARRRVGLRTDPPYNEQFF. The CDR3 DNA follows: TGCAGTGCTAGACGTCGCGTTGGACTACGGACAGACCCACCCTACAATGAGCAGTTCTTC.

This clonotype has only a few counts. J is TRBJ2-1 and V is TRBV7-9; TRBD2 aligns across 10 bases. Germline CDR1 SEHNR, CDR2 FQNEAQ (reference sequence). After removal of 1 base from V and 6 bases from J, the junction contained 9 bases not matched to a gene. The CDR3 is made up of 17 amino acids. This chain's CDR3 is CASSLERGGIWSNEQFF. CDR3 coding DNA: TGTGCCAGCAGCTTAGAGCGGGGGGGCATCTGGTCCAATGAGCAGTTCTTC. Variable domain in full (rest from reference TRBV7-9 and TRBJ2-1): DTGVSQNPRHKITKRGQNVTFRCDPISEHNRLYWYRQTLGQGPEFLTYFQNEAQLEKSRLLSDRFSAERPKGSFSTLEIQRTEQGDSAMYLCASSLERGGIWSNEQFFGPGTRLTVL.

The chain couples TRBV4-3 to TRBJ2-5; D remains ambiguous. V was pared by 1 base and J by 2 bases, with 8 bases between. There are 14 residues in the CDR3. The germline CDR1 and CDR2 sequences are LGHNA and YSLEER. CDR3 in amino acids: CASSQGAAQETQYF. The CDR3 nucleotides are TGCGCCAGCAGCCAAGGGGCGGCTCAAGAGACCCAGTACTTC.

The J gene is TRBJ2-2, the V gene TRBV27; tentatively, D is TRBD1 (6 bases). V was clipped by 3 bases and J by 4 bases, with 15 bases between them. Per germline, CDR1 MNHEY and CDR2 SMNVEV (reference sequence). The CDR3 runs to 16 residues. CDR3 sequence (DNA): TGTGCCAGCAGTTTCGGGGCAGGGGAAAGCACCGGGGAGCTGTTTTTT. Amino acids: CASSFGAGESTGELFF.

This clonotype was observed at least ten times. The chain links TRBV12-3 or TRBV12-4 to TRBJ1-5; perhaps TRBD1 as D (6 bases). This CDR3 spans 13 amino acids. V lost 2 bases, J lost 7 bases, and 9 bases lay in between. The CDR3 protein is CASSLRQAQPQHF. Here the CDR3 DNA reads TGTGCCAGCAGTTTACGACAGGCACAGCCCCAGCATTTT.

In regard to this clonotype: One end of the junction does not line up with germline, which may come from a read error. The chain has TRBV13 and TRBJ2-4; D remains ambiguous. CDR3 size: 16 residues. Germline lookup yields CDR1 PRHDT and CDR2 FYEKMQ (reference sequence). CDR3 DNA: TGTGCAAGCACCCACCCCGGCGTGGAAGACAAAAACATTCCGTACTTC. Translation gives CASTHPGVEDKNIPYF.

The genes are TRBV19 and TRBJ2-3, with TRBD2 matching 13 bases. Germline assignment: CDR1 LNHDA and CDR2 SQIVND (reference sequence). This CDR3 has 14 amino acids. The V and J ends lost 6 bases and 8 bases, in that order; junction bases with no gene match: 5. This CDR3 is CASRLAGGQGTQYF. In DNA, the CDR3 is TGTGCCAGTAGACTAGCGGGGGGGCAGGGTACGCAGTATTTT.

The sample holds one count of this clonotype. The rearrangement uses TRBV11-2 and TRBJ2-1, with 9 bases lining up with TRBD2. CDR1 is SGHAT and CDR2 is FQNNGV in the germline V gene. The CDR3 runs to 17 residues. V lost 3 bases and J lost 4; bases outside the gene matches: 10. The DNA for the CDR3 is TGTGCCAGCAGCTTCCCCCTCACGCTAGCGGGATACAATGAGCAGTTCTTC. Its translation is CASSFPLTLAGYNEQFF.

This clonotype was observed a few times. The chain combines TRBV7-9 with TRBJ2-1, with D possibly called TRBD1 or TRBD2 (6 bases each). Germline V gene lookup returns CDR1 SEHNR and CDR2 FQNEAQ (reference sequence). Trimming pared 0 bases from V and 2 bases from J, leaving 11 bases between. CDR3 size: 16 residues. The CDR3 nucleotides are TGTGCCAGCAGCTTAGCGGGGGGCCCTACCTACAATGAGCAGTTCTTC. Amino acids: CASSLAGGPTYNEQFF.

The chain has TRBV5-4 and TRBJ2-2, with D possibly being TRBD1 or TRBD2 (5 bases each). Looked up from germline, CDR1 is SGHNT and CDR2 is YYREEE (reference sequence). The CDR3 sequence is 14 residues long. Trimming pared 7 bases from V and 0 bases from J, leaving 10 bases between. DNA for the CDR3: TGTGCCAGCGGGGGAGTGGCGAACACCGGGGAGCTGTTTTTT. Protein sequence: CASGGVANTGELFF.

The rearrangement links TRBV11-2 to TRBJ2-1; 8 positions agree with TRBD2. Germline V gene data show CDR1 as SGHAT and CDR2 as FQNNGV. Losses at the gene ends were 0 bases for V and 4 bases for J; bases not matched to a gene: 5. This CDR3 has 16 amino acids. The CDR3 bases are TGTGCCAGCAGCTTAGAGATTAGCGGGACGTACAATGAGCAGTTCTTC. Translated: CASSLEISGTYNEQFF.

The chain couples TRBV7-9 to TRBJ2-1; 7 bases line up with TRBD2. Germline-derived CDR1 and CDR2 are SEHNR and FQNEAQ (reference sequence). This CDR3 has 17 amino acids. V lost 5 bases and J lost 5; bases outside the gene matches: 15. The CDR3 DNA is TGTGCCAGCAGCCCTCAGCTCGGGGGGTACGTAGACAATGAGCAGTTCTTC. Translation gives CASSPQLGGYVDNEQFF.

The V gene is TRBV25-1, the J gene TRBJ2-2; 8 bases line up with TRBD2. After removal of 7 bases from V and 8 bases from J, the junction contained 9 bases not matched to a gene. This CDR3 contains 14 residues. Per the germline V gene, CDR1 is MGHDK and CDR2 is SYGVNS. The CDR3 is CASKDGRASGELFF. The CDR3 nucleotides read TGTGCCAGCAAAGACGGGAGGGCCTCAGGGGAGCTGTTTTTT.

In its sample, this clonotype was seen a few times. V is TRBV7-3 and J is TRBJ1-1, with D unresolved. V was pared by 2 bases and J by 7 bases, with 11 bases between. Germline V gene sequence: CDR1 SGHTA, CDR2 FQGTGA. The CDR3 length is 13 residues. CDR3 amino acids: CASSLDAASEAFF. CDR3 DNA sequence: TGTGCCAGCAGCTTAGACGCAGCGAGTGAAGCTTTCTTT. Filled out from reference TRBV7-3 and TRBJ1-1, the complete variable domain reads GAGVSQTPSNKVTEKGKYVELRCDPISGHTALYWYRQSLGQGPEFLIYFQGTGAADDSGLPNDRFFAVRPEGSVSTLKIQRTERGDSAVYLCASSLDAASEAFFGQGTRLTVV.

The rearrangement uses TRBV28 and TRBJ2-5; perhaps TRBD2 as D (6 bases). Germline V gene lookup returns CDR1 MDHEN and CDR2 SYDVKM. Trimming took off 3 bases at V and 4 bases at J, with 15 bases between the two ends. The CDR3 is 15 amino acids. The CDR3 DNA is TGTGCCAGCAGTTTTGGAGGGGAGTCGTCAGAGACCCAGTACTTC. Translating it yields CASSFGGESSETQYF.

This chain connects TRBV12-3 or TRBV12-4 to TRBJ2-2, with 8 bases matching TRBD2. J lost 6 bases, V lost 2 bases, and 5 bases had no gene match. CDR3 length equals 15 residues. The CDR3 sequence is CASSLSGSKAGELFF. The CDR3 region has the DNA TGTGCCAGCAGTTTAAGCGGGAGCAAGGCCGGGGAGCTGTTTTTT.

CDR3: CATSEAGDFQFF. For the CDR3, the DNA is TGTGCCACCAGTGAGGCAGGGGATTTTCAGTTCTTC. This chain connects TRBV24-1 to TRBJ2-1; a possible D gene is TRBD1 (6 bases). The CDR3 contains 12 residues. Germline V gene data show CDR1 as KGHDR and CDR2 as SFDVKD. Trimming stripped 4 bases from V and 13 bases from J, with 13 bases between.

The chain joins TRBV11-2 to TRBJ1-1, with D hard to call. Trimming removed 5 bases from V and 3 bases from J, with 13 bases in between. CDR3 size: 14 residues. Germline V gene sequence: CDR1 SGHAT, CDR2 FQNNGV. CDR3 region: CASSLRRTYTEAFF. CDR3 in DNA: TGTGCCAGCAGCCTGAGGAGGACTTACACTGAAGCTTTCTTT.